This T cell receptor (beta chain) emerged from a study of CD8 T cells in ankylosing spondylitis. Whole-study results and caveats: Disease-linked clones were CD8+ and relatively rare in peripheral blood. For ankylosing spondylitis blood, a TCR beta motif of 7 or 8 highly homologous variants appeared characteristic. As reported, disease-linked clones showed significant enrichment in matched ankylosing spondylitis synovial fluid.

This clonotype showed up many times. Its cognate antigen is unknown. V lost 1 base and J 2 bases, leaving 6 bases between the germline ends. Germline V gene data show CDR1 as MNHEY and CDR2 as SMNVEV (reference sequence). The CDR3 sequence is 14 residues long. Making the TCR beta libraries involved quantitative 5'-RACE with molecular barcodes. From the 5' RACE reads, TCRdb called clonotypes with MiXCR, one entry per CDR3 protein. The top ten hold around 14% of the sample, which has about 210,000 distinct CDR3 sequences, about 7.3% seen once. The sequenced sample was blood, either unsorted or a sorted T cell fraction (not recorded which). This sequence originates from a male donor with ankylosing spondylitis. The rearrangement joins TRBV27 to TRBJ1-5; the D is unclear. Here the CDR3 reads CASSLWYGNQPQHF. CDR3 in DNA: TGTGCCAGCAGTTTATGGTACGGCAATCAGCCCCAGCATTTT.